This TCR beta chain is drawn from a study of Ad26.COV2.S vaccination and SARS-CoV-2 variants. Overall study: Recipients of Ad26.COV2.S got it intramuscularly, once or twice 56 days apart.

Indicated treatment: roughly 18 received Ad26.COV2.S at low or high dose, single or two shots; about 5 received placebo; per-sample allocation not given. Samples were taken on day 63 after the first vaccine or placebo injection. Participants' vaccine, an Ad26 vector, delivered Wuhan-strain SARS-CoV-2 spike. CDR1 is LNHDA, CDR2 SQIVND, per germline (reference sequence). The CDR3 length is 12 residues. Trimming shortened V by 8 bases and J by 7 bases, and 9 bases separated the two germline ends. Assay: immunoSEQ multiplex PCR; the TCRdb copy retains only in-frame clones and omits some. In the table there are a few hundred thousand clones, approximately 90% of which are singletons. A word on this clone: The antigen remains unidentified.

Study results and caveats: Vaccine recipients had higher spike-specific TCR breadth than placebo recipients. Once vaccination had occurred, spike-specific CD8+ and CD4+ T cell responses reportedly showed substantial breadth.

This chain links TRBV19 with TRBJ1-6; no clear D. This sequence was found in a person between 18 and 59 years old who received the Ad26.COV2.S COVID-19 vaccine or a placebo. Specimen: peripheral blood, collected in a trial of Ad26.COV2.S vaccine versus placebo. The CDR3 here is CASCQHNSPLHF. CDR3 DNA sequence: TGTGCCAGTTGTCAGCACAATTCACCCCTCCACTTT.